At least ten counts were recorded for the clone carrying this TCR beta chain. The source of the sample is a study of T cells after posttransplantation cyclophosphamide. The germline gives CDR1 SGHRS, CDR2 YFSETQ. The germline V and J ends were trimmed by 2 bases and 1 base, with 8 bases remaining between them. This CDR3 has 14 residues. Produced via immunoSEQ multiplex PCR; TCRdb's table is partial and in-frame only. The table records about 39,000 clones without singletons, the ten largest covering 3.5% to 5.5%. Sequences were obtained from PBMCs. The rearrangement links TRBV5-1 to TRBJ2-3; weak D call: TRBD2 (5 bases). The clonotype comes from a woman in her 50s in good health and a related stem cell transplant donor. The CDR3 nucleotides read TGCGCCAGCAGCTTAGGACTTGGCACAGATACGCAGTATTTT. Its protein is CASSLGLGTDTQYF.